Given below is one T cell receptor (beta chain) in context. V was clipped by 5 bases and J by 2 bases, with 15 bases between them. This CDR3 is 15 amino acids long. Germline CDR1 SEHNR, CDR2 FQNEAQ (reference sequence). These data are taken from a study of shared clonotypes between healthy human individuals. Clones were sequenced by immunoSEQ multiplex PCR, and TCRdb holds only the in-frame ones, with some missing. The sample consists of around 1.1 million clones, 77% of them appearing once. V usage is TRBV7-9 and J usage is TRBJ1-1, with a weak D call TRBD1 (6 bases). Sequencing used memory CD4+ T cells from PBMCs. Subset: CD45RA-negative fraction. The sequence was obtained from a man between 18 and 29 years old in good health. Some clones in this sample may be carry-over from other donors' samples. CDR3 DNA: TGTGCCAGCAGCCCAAACAGGGAGATCAACACTGAAGCTTTCTTT. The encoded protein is CASSPNREINTEAFF.